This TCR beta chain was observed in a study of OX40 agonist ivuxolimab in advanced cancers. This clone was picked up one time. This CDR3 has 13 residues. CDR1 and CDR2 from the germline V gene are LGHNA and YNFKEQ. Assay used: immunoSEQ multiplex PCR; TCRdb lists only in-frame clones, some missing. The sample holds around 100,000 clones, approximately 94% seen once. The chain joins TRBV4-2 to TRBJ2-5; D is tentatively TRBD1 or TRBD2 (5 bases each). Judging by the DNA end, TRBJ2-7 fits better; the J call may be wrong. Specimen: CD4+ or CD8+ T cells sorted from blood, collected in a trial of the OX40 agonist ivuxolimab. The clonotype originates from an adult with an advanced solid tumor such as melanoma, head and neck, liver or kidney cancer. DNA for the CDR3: TGTGCCAGCAGTGGGGGTAACTCCTACGAGCAGTACTTC. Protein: CASSGGNSYEQYF.